The 24 T cell receptor beta chains in this list originate from one sample, sequenced in a study of cytomegalovirus exposure and HLA in healthy donors. 60 Vbeta and 13 Jbeta primers were used in PCR. Produced via immunoSEQ multiplex PCR; TCRdb's table is partial and in-frame only. Seen here are some 87,000 clones, around two thirds observed once, and the top ten hold around 5.5%. Input material: PBMCs. These receptors were collected from a woman aged 25 to 39 in good health and CMV-seropositive.

V usage is TRBV19 and J usage is TRBJ1-4; 10 bases map to TRBD1. The CDR3 length is 16 residues. With V trimmed by 6 bases and J by 0 bases, 4 bases remained unmatched. Germline V lookup: CDR1 LNHDA, CDR2 SQIVND (reference sequence). The DNA for the CDR3 is TGTGCCAGTAGGGCGGGACAGGGGACAACTAATGAAAAACTGTTTTTT. Translated, it gives CASRAGQGTTNEKLFF. The whole variable domain, filled in from reference TRBV19 and TRBJ1-4, reads DGGITQSPKYLFRKEGQNVTLSCEQNLNHDAMYWYRQDPGQGLRLIYYSQIVNDFQKGDIAEGYSVSREKKESFPLTVTSAQKNPTAFYLCASRAGQGTTNEKLFFGSGTQLSVL.

This chain uses TRBV2 with TRBJ1-2; TRBD1 is a possible D gene (6 bases). Between the trimmed V and J ends, which lost 7 bases and 2 bases, there was a span of 17 bases. This CDR3 has 15 residues. Germline assignment: CDR1 SNHLY and CDR2 FYNNEI. Written as DNA, the CDR3 is TGTGCCAGCATTGACACCGGGACACTCAACTATGGCTACACCTTC. The encoded protein is CASIDTGTLNYGYTF.

This clone showed up just a few times. The chain carries TRBV13 and TRBJ2-4; D is possibly TRBD2 (5 bases). The CDR3 is made up of 16 amino acids. Trimming removed 0 bases from V and 1 base from J, with 10 bases in between. Germline CDR1 PRHDT, CDR2 FYEKMQ (reference sequence). In DNA form, the CDR3 reads TGTGCCAGCAGCTTAGGGACACCGGGGGCCAAAAACATTCAGTACTTC. This codes for CASSLGTPGAKNIQYF.

The chain employs TRBV11-1 and TRBJ1-3; D gene uncertain. CDR3 length: 13 amino acids. Germline V gene sequence: CDR1 SGHAT, CDR2 FQDESV (reference sequence). Trimming shortened V by 2 bases and J by 4 bases, and 6 bases separated the two germline ends. The CDR3 coding sequence is TGTGCCAGCAGCTTACAGTACGGAAACACCATATATTTT. It is translated as CASSLQYGNTIYF. The full variable domain, its missing parts supplied by reference TRBV11-1 and TRBJ1-3, is EAEVAQSPRYKITEKSQAVAFWCDPISGHATLYWYRQILGQGPELLVQFQDESVVDDSQLPKDRFSAERLKGVDSTLKIQPAELGDSAMYLCASSLQYGNTIYFGEGSWLTVV.

The chain couples TRBV11-1 to TRBJ2-1; weak D call: TRBD2 (7 bases). The CDR3 is made up of 15 amino acids. The V and J ends lost 4 bases and 8 bases respectively, with 18 bases between them. Germline CDR1 reads SGHAT; CDR2 reads FQDESV (reference sequence). DNA of the CDR3: TGTGCCAGCAGCTGGGTGGGGGGGCCTATGGATGAGCAGTTCTTC. Its protein is CASSWVGGPMDEQFF.

V and J are TRBV2 and TRBJ1-5; 7 positions agree with TRBD1. The CDR3 extends over 15 amino acids. Germline lookup yields CDR1 SNHLY and CDR2 FYNNEI. J gave up 4 bases and V 4 bases, and 7 bases lay outside the gene matches. As DNA, the CDR3 is TGTGCCAGCAGTGTCCACGGGACAGATAATCAGCCCCAGCATTTT. Translation: CASSVHGTDNQPQHF.

The V and J genes are TRBV7-9 and TRBJ2-2; no definite D call. The CDR3 extends over 14 amino acids. V lost 0 bases to trimming and J lost 5 bases, with 7 bases between them. The germline gives CDR1 SEHNR, CDR2 FQNEAQ (reference sequence). The CDR3 spells CASSLAGRTGELFF. The CDR3 DNA sequence: TGTGCCAGCAGCTTAGCGGGCCGGACCGGGGAGCTGTTTTTT. Combining the CDR3 with reference TRBV7-9 and TRBJ2-2 gives the whole variable domain DTGVSQNPRHKITKRGQNVTFRCDPISEHNRLYWYRQTLGQGPEFLTYFQNEAQLEKSRLLSDRFSAERPKGSFSTLEIQRTEQGDSAMYLCASSLAGRTGELFFGEGSRLTVL.

This clone turned up a few times. The chain is built from TRBV11-2 and TRBJ1-1; possibly TRBD1 for D (6 bases). The CDR3 has 16 amino acids. V was shortened by 3 bases and J by 0 bases, with 14 bases between the two germline ends. CDR1 is SGHAT and CDR2 is FQNNGV in the germline V gene. DNA for the CDR3: TGTGCCAGCAGCTTTTGGGACACATACATGAACACTGAAGCTTTCTTT. Protein sequence: CASSFWDTYMNTEAFF.

The chain joins TRBV5-6 to TRBJ2-7, with 7 positions matching TRBD1. V gave up 4 bases and J gave up 3 bases; unmatched junction bases: 10. Germline loops: CDR1 SGHDT, CDR2 YYEEEE. CDR3 length equals 15 residues. In DNA form, the CDR3 reads TGTGCCAGCAGCCTGGACAGGAGTTCCTTCTACGAGCAGTACTTC. It yields the protein CASSLDRSSFYEQYF.

V usage is TRBV28 and J usage is TRBJ2-7; TRBD2 matches 8 bases. This CDR3 is 16 amino acids long. Trimming cost V 0 bases and J 5 bases; bases outside gene matches: 9. Germline V gene data show CDR1 as MDHEN and CDR2 as SYDVKM. In DNA form, the CDR3 reads TGTGCCAGCAGTTTATGGACCGGGACTAGTGGCGACGAGCAGTACTTC. Translated, it gives CASSLWTGTSGDEQYF.

In this sample, this clone turned up a few times. The CDR3 DNA reads TGTGCCAGCAGCCGACAGGGAGGAATAGACGAGCAGTACTTC. Amino acid sequence: CASSRQGGIDEQYF. The gene calls are TRBV6-1 and TRBJ2-7, with D possibly being TRBD1 (7 bases). Germline CDR1 is MNHNS and CDR2 is SASEGT. With 6 bases removed from V and 5 bases from J, the gap between germline ends came to 17 bases. CDR3 length: 14 amino acids.

This clone was counted between two and nine times. The chain is built from TRBV7-2 and TRBJ2-3; a weak D match, TRBD2 (6 bases). Germline values: CDR1 SGHTA, CDR2 FQGNSA. Deletions cut 0 bases from V and 1 base from J, with 8 bases between. The CDR3 spans 15 residues. The CDR3 DNA follows: TGTGCCAGCAGCTTAGCTAGCGGTCGCACAGATACGCAGTATTTT. Its translation: CASSLASGRTDTQYF.

The chain joins TRBV7-3 to TRBJ2-1; TRBD2 aligns across 9 bases. CDR3 size: 15 residues. Germline V CDR1 and CDR2: SGHTA, FQGTGA. The V gene end was trimmed by 2 bases and the J gene end by 8 bases; junction bases not matched to a gene: 7. The DNA for the CDR3 is TGTGCCAGCAGCTTACCCACGGGACTAGCAGATGAGCAGTTCTTC. Translation gives CASSLPTGLADEQFF. Filled out from reference TRBV7-3 and TRBJ2-1, the complete variable domain reads GAGVSQTPSNKVTEKGKYVELRCDPISGHTALYWYRQSLGQGPEFLIYFQGTGAADDSGLPNDRFFAVRPEGSVSTLKIQRTERGDSAVYLCASSLPTGLADEQFFGPGTRLTVL.

This rearrangement joins TRBV5-1 to TRBJ2-1; TRBD2 aligns across 10 bases. Germline CDR1 is SGHRS and CDR2 is YFSETQ. With V trimmed by 7 bases and J by 4 bases, 11 bases remained unmatched. The CDR3 totals 16 residues. CDR3 sequence (DNA): TGCGCCAGCTATCCAAATAGCGGGGGGTCTTACAATGAGCAGTTCTTC. It encodes CASYPNSGGSYNEQFF.

The genes are TRBV5-6 and TRBJ2-3, with D unclear. The CDR3 is 15 residues long. CDR1 and CDR2 from the germline V gene are SGHDT and YYEEEE. V was cut by 0 bases and J by 2 bases, with 10 bases left in between. CDR3 nucleotides: TGTGCCAGCAGCTTGGGCAGGCTTTTCACAGATACGCAGTATTTT. This gives the protein CASSLGRLFTDTQYF.

For this clone: Compared with germline, one end of the junction differs, possibly owing to a read error. CDR3 DNA sequence: TGTTCCAGCAGCTTATGGGCGGGGGGCAACACCGGGGAGCTGTTTTTT. Translating it yields CSSSLWAGGNTGELFF. This sequence joins TRBV7-9 and TRBJ2-2, with 8 bases lining up with TRBD2. The germline V gene encodes CDR1 SEHNR and CDR2 FQNEAQ (reference sequence). There are 16 residues in the CDR3.

The chain's CDR3 is CASSQSGTSDANTGELFF. The DNA of the CDR3 is TGTGCCAGCAGCCAATCTGGGACTAGCGACGCGAACACCGGGGAGCTGTTTTTT. The chain uses TRBV6-4 and TRBJ2-2, with 10 bases that match TRBD2. V shed 6 bases, J shed 0 bases, and the junction held 10 bases outside the gene matches. Germline CDR1 and CDR2: MRHNA and SNTAGT. The CDR3 runs 18 residues.

The sample holds one count of this clone. Compared with germline, one end of the junction differs, possibly owing to a read error. V usage is TRBV12-5 and J usage is TRBJ1-2, with no clear D. CDR3 length equals 13 residues. Germline loops: CDR1 LGHNT, CDR2 FRNRAP. As DNA, the CDR3 is TGTGCTAGTGGTTTGGAGGTTAGCACCGGCTACCCCTTC. This gives the protein CASGLEVSTGYPF. Drawing the rest from reference TRBV12-5 and TRBJ1-2, the complete variable domain is DARVTQTPRHKVTEMGQEVTMRCQPILGHNTVFWYRQTMMQGLELLAYFRNRAPLDDSGMPKDRFSAEMPDATLATLKIQPSEPRDSAVYFCASGLEVSTGYPFGSGTRLTVV.

This sequence joins TRBV12-5 and TRBJ2-3; 13 positions agree with TRBD2. Germline CDR1 and CDR2: LGHNT and FRNRAP. J was trimmed by 1 base and V by 6 bases; bases with no gene match: 7. The CDR3 runs 17 residues. The DNA for the CDR3 is TGTGCTAGTGGGTCCGGACTAGCGGGGGTTCGCACAGATACGCAGTATTTT. Translation gives CASGSGLAGVRTDTQYF.

This chain connects TRBV11-3 to TRBJ2-2, with TRBD1 identical over 9 bases. Germline V gene data show CDR1 as SGHNT and CDR2 as YENEEA. This CDR3 spans 15 amino acids. The V and J ends lost 4 bases and 6 bases, in that order; junction bases with no gene match: 6. The CDR3: CASSSWDRDAGELFF. The DNA of the CDR3 is TGTGCCAGCAGCTCCTGGGACAGGGATGCCGGGGAGCTGTTTTTT.

The chain links TRBV19 to TRBJ1-2, with 7 bases lining up with TRBD1. The CDR3 has 13 residues. Losses at the gene ends were 6 bases for V and 1 base for J; bases not matched to a gene: 2. Germline CDR1 reads LNHDA; CDR2 reads SQIVND (reference sequence). CDR3 in DNA: TGTGCCAGTAGGAGGGACAGTAACTATGGCTACACCTTC. Translating it yields CASRRDSNYGYTF.

A single count supports this clone. V and J are TRBV6-5 and TRBJ2-2; 7 bases are shared with TRBD1. This CDR3 has 14 amino acids. V shed 6 bases, J shed 7 bases, and the junction held 8 bases outside the gene matches. Germline V gene sequence: CDR1 MNHEY, CDR2 SVGAGI. CDR3 amino acids: CASRKGGVHGELFF. The CDR3, as DNA: TGTGCCAGCAGAAAAGGGGGCGTACACGGGGAGCTGTTTTTT.

This sequence joins TRBV5-5 and TRBJ1-2; D perhaps matches TRBD1 (5 bases). The V and J ends lost 0 bases and 3 bases respectively, with 12 bases between them. CDR3 length: 15 amino acids. CDR1 and CDR2 from the germline V gene are SGHKS and YYEKEE (reference sequence). The CDR3 DNA sequence: TGTGCCAGCAGCTTGGCTCCAGGGTCCGACTATGGCTACACCTTC. Protein product: CASSLAPGSDYGYTF.

This sequence joins TRBV5-1 and TRBJ2-1, with 15 bases that match TRBD2. J was trimmed by 10 bases and V by 4 bases; bases with no gene match: 6. The CDR3 has 15 residues. Per the germline V gene, CDR1 is SGHRS and CDR2 is YFSETQ. This CDR3 is CASSLPGTSGGEQFF. Written as DNA, the CDR3 is TGCGCCAGCAGCCTGCCCGGGACTAGCGGGGGGGAGCAGTTCTTC.